A single sample gave rise to the 30 T cell receptor beta chains below, sequenced in a study of blood T cell repertoires in COVID-19. Using immunoSEQ multiplex PCR, the repertoire was profiled, and TCRdb retains in-frame clones only, with some absent. The table records over 50,000 clones, roughly three quarters of them present only once. The sample taken for sequencing was peripheral blood. Receptors originate from an elderly man with acute or convalescent COVID-19.

This chain connects TRBV21-1 to TRBJ2-7; TRBD1 reflects the table's D call only, with no check against the DNA. TRBV21-1 is a recognized pseudogene. The length of the CDR3 is 14 residues. The DNA for the CDR3 is TGTGCCAGCAGTAATGGACACGACTCCTACGAGCAGTACTTC. This gives the protein CASSNGHDSYEQYF.

This chain joins TRBV24-1 and TRBJ2-1; no firm D call. Germline CDR1 and CDR2: KGHDR and SFDVKD. Trimming pared 1 base from V and 0 bases from J, leaving 9 bases between. The CDR3 sequence is 16 residues long. The CDR3 nucleotides read TGTGCCACCAGTGATTTAGACCGGAGCTCCTACAATGAGCAGTTCTTC. Protein: CATSDLDRSSYNEQFF.

This chain joins TRBV7-9 and TRBJ2-7; weak D call: TRBD1 (6 bases). Germline V gives CDR1 SEHNR, CDR2 FQNEAQ (reference sequence). The CDR3 runs 15 residues. Trimming took 1 base from V and 7 from J, leaving 17 bases between them. CDR3 residues: CASSLVAGPRGEQYF. DNA of the CDR3: TGTGCCAGCAGCTTAGTGGCGGGCCCTAGGGGGGAGCAGTACTTC.

The chain has TRBV6-6 and TRBJ2-5; D is unclear. Germline V gives CDR1 MNHNY, CDR2 SVGAGI (reference sequence). The ends were cut back, 7 bases at V and 7 bases at J, with 13 bases in the middle. The CDR3 length is 12 residues. The CDR3 DNA is TGTGCCAGCAACCAGGATGCAGGGACCCAGTACTTC. Translated: CASNQDAGTQYF.

The chain recombines TRBV19 with TRBJ2-1; TRBD1 agrees at 9 bases. CDR1 is LNHDA, CDR2 SQIVND, per germline (reference sequence). With V trimmed by 7 bases and J by 6 bases, 10 bases remained unmatched. The CDR3 totals 15 residues. The CDR3 bases are TGTGCCAGTACTCGTATACGGGACAGGGTCAATGAGCAGTTCTTC. Translation: CASTRIRDRVNEQFF.

The V gene is TRBV6-5, the J gene TRBJ2-7; a possible D gene is TRBD1 (7 bases). The length of the CDR3 is 15 residues. Trimming cost V 4 bases and J 3 bases, with 16 bases left between them. Germline loops: CDR1 MNHEY, CDR2 SVGAGI. The CDR3 sequence: CASSLRDRGNYEQYF. The CDR3 DNA reads as TGTGCCAGCAGTTTGCGGGACAGAGGAAACTACGAGCAGTACTTC.

The chain has TRBV6-6 and TRBJ1-3, with a weak D call TRBD1 (6 bases). The germline gives CDR1 MNHNY, CDR2 SVGAGI (reference sequence). The length of the CDR3 is 14 residues. V lost 7 bases, J lost 2 bases, and 12 bases lay in between. Written as DNA, the CDR3 is TGTGCCAGCACCCCGGGACAAACTGGAAACACCATATATTTT. The encoded protein is CASTPGQTGNTIYF.

The V call is TRBV9, the J call TRBJ2-1, with 9 bases matching TRBD2. CDR1 is SGDLS, CDR2 YYNGEE, per germline. The V gene end was trimmed by 3 bases and the J gene end by 7 bases; junction bases not matched to a gene: 5. The CDR3 consists of 14 residues. The CDR3 region is CASSGLAEFNEQFF. The CDR3 bases are TGTGCCAGCAGCGGACTAGCGGAGTTTAATGAGCAGTTCTTC.

The V call is TRBV9, the J call TRBJ2-1, with D possibly being TRBD2 (5 bases). Germline lookup yields CDR1 SGDLS and CDR2 YYNGEE. The CDR3 runs 14 residues. The V end was cut by 3 bases, the J end by 5 bases, with 12 bases between. The CDR3 region has the DNA TGTGCCAGCAGCGACAATCGAGGGCACAATGAGCAGTTCTTC. Translation gives CASSDNRGHNEQFF.

This chain uses TRBV7-3 with TRBJ2-5; 10 nucleotides match TRBD1. Per germline, CDR1 SGHTA and CDR2 FQGTGA. The V gene end was trimmed by 5 bases and the J gene end by 5 bases; junction bases not matched to a gene: 8. The CDR3 extends over 15 amino acids. As DNA, the CDR3 is TGTGCCAGCAGCCCGACGACAGGGGGCCGGGAGACCCAGTACTTC. This encodes CASSPTTGGRETQYF.

The chain recombines TRBV19 with TRBJ2-1; weak D call: TRBD1 (6 bases). V lost 5 bases to trimming and J lost 9 bases, with 17 bases between them. The CDR3 is 14 amino acids. Germline V gene lookup returns CDR1 LNHDA and CDR2 SQIVND (reference sequence). The CDR3 sequence: CASSSSGERSEQFF. The CDR3 DNA reads as TGTGCCAGTAGTTCGTCAGGGGAAAGGAGTGAGCAGTTCTTC.

V usage is TRBV12-5 and J usage is TRBJ2-1, with TRBD2 matching over 11 bases. Germline V gives CDR1 LGHNT, CDR2 FRNRAP. The CDR3 consists of 12 residues. DNA for the CDR3: TGTGCGCGCCTAGCGGGAGGCCATGAGCAGTTCTTC. Residues: CARLAGGHEQFF. The full variable domain, its missing parts supplied by reference TRBV12-5 and TRBJ2-1, is DARVTQTPRHKVTEMGQEVTMRCQPILGHNTVFWYRQTMMQGLELLAYFRNRAPLDDSGMPKDRFSAEMPDATLATLKIQPSEPRDSAVYFCARLAGGHEQFFGPGTRLTVL.

V gene TRBV15 combines with J gene TRBJ1-2; D remains unclear. Deletions cut 0 bases from V and 7 bases from J, with 12 bases between. The CDR3 length is 14 residues. Germline loops: CDR1 LNHNV, CDR2 YYDKDF (reference sequence). This CDR3 is CATSRDYRVGGYTF. The CDR3 DNA follows: TGTGCCACCAGCAGAGATTATCGGGTTGGTGGCTACACCTTC.

The CDR3 sequence: CASSLTVVRNTEAFF. The CDR3 DNA reads TGTGCCAGCAGCTTGACTGTCGTCCGGAACACTGAAGCTTTCTTT. This chain links TRBV5-6 with TRBJ1-1; D is undetermined. CDR1 is SGHDT and CDR2 is YYEEEE in the germline V gene. The CDR3 has 15 amino acids. V dropped 1 base and J dropped 1 base, with 11 bases sitting between them.

The gene calls are TRBV27 and TRBJ1-6; 9 positions match TRBD1. The germline CDR1 and CDR2 sequences are MNHEY and SMNVEV (reference sequence). The CDR3 consists of 15 residues. Germline trimming cut 6 bases from V and 7 bases from J; bases unmatched to any gene: 7. The CDR3 coding sequence is TGTGCCAGCAGGGGAGGACAGGGGAAAAATTCACCCCTCCACTTT. It is translated as CASRGGQGKNSPLHF.

In its sample, this clone was seen a few times. J is TRBJ1-5 and V is TRBV19, with 8 nucleotides matching TRBD1. CDR1 is LNHDA and CDR2 is SQIVND in the germline V gene (reference sequence). The CDR3 spans 14 residues. Losses at the gene ends were 6 bases for V and 5 bases for J; bases not matched to a gene: 6. CDR3 protein: CASRGQGGDQPQHF. The CDR3 DNA reads as TGTGCCAGTAGAGGACAGGGCGGCGATCAGCCCCAGCATTTT.

This sequence joins TRBV5-6 and TRBJ2-2; 10 nucleotides align to TRBD1. The CDR3 consists of 16 residues. Looked up from germline, CDR1 is SGHDT and CDR2 is YYEEEE. V was clipped by 0 bases and J by 5 bases; unmatched bases: 4. CDR3 sequence reads: CASSLGTGGLTGELFF. The DNA for the CDR3 is TGTGCCAGCAGCTTGGGGACAGGGGGATTGACCGGGGAGCTGTTTTTT. Combining the CDR3 with reference TRBV5-6 and TRBJ2-2 gives the whole variable domain DAGVTQSPTHLIKTRGQQVTLRCSPKSGHDTVSWYQQALGQGPQFIFQYYEEEERQRGNFPDRFSGHQFPNYSSELNVNALLLGDSALYLCASSLGTGGLTGELFFGEGSRLTVL.

This chain links TRBV7-9 with TRBJ2-7; D is unclear. CDR3 length equals 12 residues. The V gene's germline CDR1 is SEHNR and CDR2 FQNEAQ (reference sequence). The V end lost 1 base, the J end lost 2 bases, and 3 bases lay between the germline ends. The CDR3 DNA reads as TGTGCCAGCAGCTTAGTCACCTACGAGCAGTACTTC. Residues: CASSLVTYEQYF. The whole variable domain, filled in from reference TRBV7-9 and TRBJ2-7, reads DTGVSQNPRHKITKRGQNVTFRCDPISEHNRLYWYRQTLGQGPEFLTYFQNEAQLEKSRLLSDRFSAERPKGSFSTLEIQRTEQGDSAMYLCASSLVTYEQYFGPGTRLTVT.

The rearrangement uses TRBV10-3 and TRBJ2-7; D is uncertain. V was clipped by 7 bases and J by 0 bases, with 13 bases between them. CDR1 is ENHRY and CDR2 is SYGVKD in the germline V gene. The CDR3 consists of 14 residues. The CDR3 sequence is CAITRDTSSYEQYF. The DNA of the CDR3 is TGTGCCATCACCCGAGACACGAGCTCCTACGAGCAGTACTTC.

The V call is TRBV7-2, the J call TRBJ1-1, with D unclear. V was clipped by 0 bases and J by 7 bases, with 12 bases between them. Germline V gene lookup returns CDR1 SGHTA and CDR2 FQGNSA. The CDR3 totals 14 residues. The CDR3 nucleotides are TGTGCCAGCAGCTTAGCGTACGGGAATGGTGAAGCTTTCTTT. Protein: CASSLAYGNGEAFF.

The chain is built from TRBV3-1 (or the pseudogene TRBV3-2) and TRBJ1-2; D might be TRBD1 (6 bases). The V end was cut by 3 bases, the J end by 8 bases, with 13 bases between. This CDR3 region has 13 residues. From germline, CDR1 is LGHDT and CDR2 YNNKEL (reference sequence). CDR3 nucleotides: TGTGCCAGCAGCCAGGCAGGGGCCGAGGGCTACACCTTC. Protein: CASSQAGAEGYTF.

The J gene is TRBJ2-2, the V gene TRBV7-2, with a weak D call TRBD1 (5 bases). Germline lookup yields CDR1 SGHTA and CDR2 FQGNSA. V lost 1 base to trimming and J lost 0 bases, with 6 bases between them. This CDR3 is built from 15 residues. The CDR3: CASSLGQTNTGELFF. In nucleotides, the CDR3 is TGTGCCAGCAGCTTAGGACAGACGAACACCGGGGAGCTGTTTTTT. Variable domain in full (rest from reference TRBV7-2 and TRBJ2-2): GAGVSQSPSNKVTEKGKDVELRCDPISGHTALYWYRQSLGQGLEFLIYFQGNSAPDKSGLPSDRFSAERTGGSVSTLTIQRTQQEDSAVYLCASSLGQTNTGELFFGEGSRLTVL.

The CDR3 reads CASSTQRGGDTEAFF. In DNA form, the CDR3 reads TGTGCCAGCAGCACACAAAGGGGGGGAGACACTGAAGCTTTCTTT. The chain has TRBV3-1 (or the pseudogene TRBV3-2) and TRBJ1-1, with a weak D call TRBD1 (6 bases). The germline V and J ends were trimmed by 5 bases and 3 bases, with 16 bases remaining between them. CDR1 is LGHDT, CDR2 YNNKEL, per germline (reference sequence). The CDR3 is 15 residues long.

The V gene is TRBV9, the J gene TRBJ2-5; possible D gene TRBD1, 6 bases. Germline V gene sequence: CDR1 SGDLS, CDR2 YYNGEE. The CDR3 totals 15 residues. Trimming removed 0 bases at V and 5 bases at J, with 14 bases between. The CDR3 sequence: CASSVGQGRWETQYF. As DNA, the CDR3 is TGTGCCAGCAGCGTAGGGCAGGGGAGATGGGAGACCCAGTACTTC.

The genes are TRBV2 and TRBJ1-5; D unresolved. CDR1 is SNHLY, CDR2 FYNNEI, per germline. The CDR3 is made up of 14 amino acids. V was clipped by 6 bases and J by 5 bases, with 14 bases between them. CDR3 sequence (DNA): TGTGCCAGCAGCCCCTCTCTCGGGGATCAGCCCCAGCATTTT. This translates into CASSPSLGDQPQHF.

V is TRBV9 and J is TRBJ1-5, with D maybe TRBD1 (5 bases). V lost 4 bases, J lost 8 bases, and 13 bases lay in between. The CDR3 runs 13 residues. Germline V gene data show CDR1 as SGDLS and CDR2 as YYNGEE. CDR3: CASSPRWGEPQHF. The DNA of the CDR3 is TGTGCCAGCAGCCCCCGATGGGGGGAGCCCCAGCATTTT.

The rearrangement uses TRBV6-4 and TRBJ2-1; D remains ambiguous. Trimming removed 4 bases at V and 8 bases at J, with 6 bases between. There are 11 residues in the CDR3. CDR1 is MRHNA, CDR2 SNTAGT, per germline. CDR3 protein: CASSVGHEQFF. The CDR3 DNA sequence: TGTGCCAGCAGTGTGGGCCATGAGCAGTTCTTC.

This chain links TRBV3-1 (or the pseudogene TRBV3-2) with TRBJ1-2; D is ambiguous. Trimming removed 4 bases at V and 2 bases at J, with 17 bases between. The CDR3 contains 16 residues. From germline, CDR1 is LGHDT and CDR2 YNNKEL (reference sequence). The CDR3 is CASSLRSSGRNYGYTF. The CDR3 region has the DNA TGTGCCAGCAGCCTGCGAAGTTCTGGGAGAAACTATGGCTACACCTTC.

V is TRBV28 and J is TRBJ1-4; 8 bases map to TRBD1. Germline V gene data show CDR1 as MDHEN and CDR2 as SYDVKM. V lost 8 bases to trimming and J lost 2 bases; unmatched junction nucleotides: 7. The CDR3 consists of 15 residues. DNA of the CDR3: TGTGCCAGCGGAACTCAGGGGGCCACTAATGAAAAACTGTTTTTT. Translated: CASGTQGATNEKLFF.

V and J are TRBV2 and TRBJ2-1; TRBD1 might be the D (6 bases). Germline V gives CDR1 SNHLY, CDR2 FYNNEI. The CDR3 runs 15 residues. V was cut by 2 bases and J by 6 bases, with 14 bases left in between. The CDR3 sequence: CASSELPGAGNEQFF. CDR3 bases: TGTGCCAGCAGTGAACTCCCAGGGGCGGGCAATGAGCAGTTCTTC.